This paragraph covers one T cell receptor (beta chain) sequence. The antigen is undetermined. This sample is part of a study of vaccination and CD4 T cells after COVID-19. Researchers used the Oncomine TCR Beta short-read assay to sequence DNA from cultured CD4+ T cells. TCRdb re-analysed the PCR reads in MiXCR, keeping a single row per CDR3 protein. In the table there are tens of thousands of distinct CDR3 sequences, around 48% of which are singletons. Treatment indicated: roughly 11-day PBMC culture with coronavirus spike peptide pools or control peptides (ViraFEST assay). Trimming removed 6 bases at V and 7 bases at J, with 10 bases between. This CDR3 has 12 residues. Germline V gives CDR1 MNHEY, CDR2 SVGEGT.

J is TRBJ2-4 and V is TRBV6-2 or TRBV6-3; D is unclear. The clonotype originates from a human donor who had recovered from COVID-19. The sample was CD4+ T cells from blood, cultured in vitro. The CDR3 loop is CASSITWNIQYF. The CDR3 bases are TGTGCCAGCAGCATTACGTGGAACATTCAGTACTTC.